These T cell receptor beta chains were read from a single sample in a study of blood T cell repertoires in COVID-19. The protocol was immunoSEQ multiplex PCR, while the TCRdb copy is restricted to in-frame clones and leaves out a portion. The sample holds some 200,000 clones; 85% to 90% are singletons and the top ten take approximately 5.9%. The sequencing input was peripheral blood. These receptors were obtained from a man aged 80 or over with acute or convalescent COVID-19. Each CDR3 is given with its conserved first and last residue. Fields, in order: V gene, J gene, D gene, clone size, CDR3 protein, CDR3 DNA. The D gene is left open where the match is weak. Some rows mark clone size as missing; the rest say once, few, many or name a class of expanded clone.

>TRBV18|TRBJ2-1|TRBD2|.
CASSPLGGAGPSGEQFF
TGTGCCAGCTCACCACTGGGGGGAGCGGGACCCAGCGGTGAGCAGTTCTTC
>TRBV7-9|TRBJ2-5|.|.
CASSPRWAETQYF
TGTGCCAGCAGCCCACGCTGGGCGGAGACCCAGTACTTC
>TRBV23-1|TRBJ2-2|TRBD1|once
CASSHSKQGPPVNTGELFF
TGCGCCAGCAGCCACAGTAAACAGGGGCCCCCAGTGAACACCGGGGAGCTGTTTTTT
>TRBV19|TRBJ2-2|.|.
CASSIGEINTGELFF
TGTGCCAGTAGTATAGGGGAGATTAACACCGGGGAGCTGTTTTTT
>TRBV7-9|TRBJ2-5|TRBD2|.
CASSSRTSGTGETQYF
TGTGCCAGCAGCTCCAGGACTAGCGGGACGGGTGAGACCCAGTACTTC
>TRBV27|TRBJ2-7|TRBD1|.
CASSAGTGPYEQYF
TGTGCCAGCAGCGCCGGGACAGGGCCCTACGAGCAGTACTTC
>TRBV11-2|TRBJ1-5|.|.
CASSLAGLSNQPQHF
TGTGCCAGCAGCTTGGCAGGTCTGAGCAATCAGCCCCAGCATTTT
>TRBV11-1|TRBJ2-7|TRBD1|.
CASSSTGDRAGSWYF
TGTGCCAGCAGCTCCACCGGGGACAGGGCCGGGAGTTGGTACTTC
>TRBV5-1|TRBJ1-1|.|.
CASRRDPGPEGEAFF
TGCGCCAGCAGAAGGGATCCCGGTCCGGAGGGTGAAGCTTTCTTT
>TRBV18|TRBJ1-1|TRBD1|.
CASSPGQEVNTEAFF
TGTGCCAGCTCGCCGGGACAGGAAGTGAACACTGAAGCTTTCTTT
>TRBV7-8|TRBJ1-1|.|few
CASSLGGHTEAFF
TGTGCCAGCAGCCTAGGGGGGCACACTGAAGCTTTCTTT
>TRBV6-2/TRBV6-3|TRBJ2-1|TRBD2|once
CASSSVAGGEQFF
TGTGCCAGCAGTTCCGTAGCGGGAGGTGAGCAGTTCTTC
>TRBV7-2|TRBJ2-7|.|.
CASSFGEGSYEQYF
TGTGCCAGCAGCTTTGGAGAGGGCTCCTACGAGCAGTACTTC
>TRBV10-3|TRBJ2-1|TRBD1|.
CAIRETGGPYNEQFF
TGTGCCATCAGGGAAACAGGGGGGCCCTACAATGAGCAGTTCTTC
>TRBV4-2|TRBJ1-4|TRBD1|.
CASSQGRQGGTGVKLFF
TGTGCCAGCAGCCAAGGGAGGCAGGGGGGTACGGGAGTAAAACTGTTTTTT
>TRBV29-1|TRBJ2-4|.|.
CSVEDRLIAKNIQYF
TGCAGCGTTGAAGATCGACTCATAGCCAAAAACATTCAGTACTTC
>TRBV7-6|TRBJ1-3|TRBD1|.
CASSPQGARSGNTIYF
TGTGCCAGCAGCCCACAGGGGGCTAGATCTGGAAACACCATATATTTT
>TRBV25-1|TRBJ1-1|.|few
CASLHSSGDYTEAFF
TGTGCCAGCCTACATTCCTCGGGGGACTACACTGAAGCTTTCTTT
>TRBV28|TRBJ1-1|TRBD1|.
CASSPGQGTRHTEAFF
TGTGCCAGCAGTCCGGGACAGGGGACGAGACACACTGAAGCTTTCTTT
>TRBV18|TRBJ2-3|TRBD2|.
CASSPRKLAGITDTQYF
TGTGCCAGCTCACCCCGGAAACTAGCGGGAATCACAGATACGCAGTATTTT
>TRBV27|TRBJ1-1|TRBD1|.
CASRATGGTEAFF
TGTGCCAGCAGGGCGACAGGGGGCACTGAAGCTTTCTTT
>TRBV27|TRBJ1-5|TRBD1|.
CASSVDRGDQPQHF
TGTGCCAGCAGTGTGGACAGGGGCGATCAGCCCCAGCATTTT
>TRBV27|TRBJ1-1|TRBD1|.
CASSFAHRGAWDTEAFF
TGTGCCAGCAGTTTCGCTCACAGGGGCGCGTGGGACACTGAAGCTTTCTTT
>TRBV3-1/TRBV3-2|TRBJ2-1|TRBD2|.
CASNWREGSYNEQFF
TGTGCCAGCAACTGGCGGGAGGGCTCCTACAATGAGCAGTTCTTC
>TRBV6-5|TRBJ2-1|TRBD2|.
CASRTSGTYNEQFF
TGTGCCAGCAGGACTAGCGGGACCTACAATGAGCAGTTCTTC
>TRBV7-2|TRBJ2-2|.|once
CASTISVGTGELFF
TGTGCCAGCACTATTAGCGTAGGCACCGGGGAGCTGTTTTTT
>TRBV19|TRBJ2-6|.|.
CASSTGQRLYSGANVLTF
TGTGCCAGTAGTACGGGACAAAGATTATACTCTGGGGCCAACGTCCTGACTTTC
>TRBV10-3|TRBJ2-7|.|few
CAISNRGYEQYF
TGTGCCATCAGTAATAGGGGCTACGAGCAGTACTTC
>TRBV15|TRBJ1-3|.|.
CATSRDRGSGNTIYF
TGTGCCACCAGCAGAGATCGCGGCTCTGGAAACACCATATATTTT
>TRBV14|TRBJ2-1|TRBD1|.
CASSRTGAGQFF
TGTGCCAGCAGCCGGACAGGGGCCGGGCAGTTCTTC
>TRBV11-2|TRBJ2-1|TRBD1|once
CASNSGGNEQFF
TGTGCCAGCAACTCAGGGGGCAATGAGCAGTTCTTC
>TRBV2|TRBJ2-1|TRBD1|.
CASSTRDRVLPIPLINNEQFF
TGTGCCAGCAGTACCCGGGACAGGGTGCTCCCAATCCCCTTAATTAACAATGAGCAGTTCTTC
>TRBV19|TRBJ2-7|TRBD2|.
CASSIQRGSREQYF
TGTGCCAGTAGTATCCAGCGGGGCTCGCGCGAGCAGTACTTC
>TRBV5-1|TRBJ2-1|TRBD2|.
CASSSLAGGSNEQFF
TGCGCCAGCAGCTCCCTAGCGGGAGGTAGCAATGAGCAGTTCTTC
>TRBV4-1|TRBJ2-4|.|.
CASGRLDMQYF
TGCGCCAGCGGACGGTTGGACATGCAGTACTTC
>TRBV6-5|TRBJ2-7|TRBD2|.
CASLAGSSYEQYF
TGTGCCAGTTTAGCGGGAAGCTCCTACGAGCAGTACTTC
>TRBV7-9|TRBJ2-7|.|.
CASSLLTEFHEQYF
TGTGCCAGCAGCTTATTAACAGAGTTCCACGAGCAGTACTTC
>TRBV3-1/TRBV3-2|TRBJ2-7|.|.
CASRLSQGYEQYF
TGTGCCAGCAGACTCTCCCAGGGCTACGAGCAGTACTTC
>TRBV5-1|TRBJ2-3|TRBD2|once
CASSLQRERTDTQYF
TGCGCCAGCAGCTTGCAGCGGGAGAGAACAGATACGCAGTATTTT
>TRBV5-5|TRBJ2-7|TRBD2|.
CASRPPGLAESYEQYF
TGTGCCAGCAGACCCCCTGGACTAGCGGAATCCTACGAGCAGTACTTC
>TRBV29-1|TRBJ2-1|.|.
CSVEEYVAVEQFF
TGCAGCGTTGAAGAGTACGTAGCAGTCGAGCAGTTCTTC
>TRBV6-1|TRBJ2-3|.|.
CASSERVGGLTDTQYF
TGTGCCAGCAGTGAAAGGGTCGGGGGGCTGACAGATACGCAGTATTTT
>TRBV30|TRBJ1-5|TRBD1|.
CAWSAGQSNQPQHF
TGTGCCTGGAGTGCGGGACAGAGCAATCAGCCCCAGCATTTT
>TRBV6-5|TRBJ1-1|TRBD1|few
CASSPRQGAYEAFF
TGTGCCAGCAGTCCGCGACAGGGAGCCTATGAAGCTTTCTTT
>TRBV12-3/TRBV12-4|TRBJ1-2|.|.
CASSFDLYGYTF
TGTGCCAGCAGTTTTGACTTGTATGGCTACACCTTC
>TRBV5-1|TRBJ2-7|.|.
CASSPQPEVSYEQYF
TGCGCCAGCAGCCCTCAGCCAGAGGTTTCCTACGAGCAGTACTTC
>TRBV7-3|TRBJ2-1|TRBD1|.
CASSGRGKGNEQFF
TGTGCCAGCAGTGGCAGGGGGAAGGGGAATGAGCAGTTCTTC
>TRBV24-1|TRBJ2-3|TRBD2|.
CATSDPGLAGGPTQYF
TGTGCCACCAGTGATCCGGGACTAGCGGGAGGGCCAACGCAGTATTTT
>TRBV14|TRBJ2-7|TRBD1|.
CASSQGTGFPYEQYF
TGTGCCAGCAGCCAAGGGACAGGGTTTCCTTACGAGCAGTACTTC
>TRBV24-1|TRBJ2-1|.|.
CATSDYAGSRANEQFF
TGTGCCACCAGTGACTATGCCGGGAGTCGAGCCAATGAGCAGTTCTTC
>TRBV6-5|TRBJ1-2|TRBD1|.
CASSYSHRGNYGYTF
TGTGCCAGCAGTTACAGCCACAGGGGGAACTATGGCTACACCTTC
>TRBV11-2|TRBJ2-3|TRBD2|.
CASSLSGVATDTQYF
TGTGCCAGCAGCTTAAGCGGGGTGGCCACAGATACGCAGTATTTT